Listed here are 8 T cell receptor beta chains from one sample, sequenced in a study of shared clonotypes between healthy human individuals. Clones were read by immunoSEQ multiplex PCR, and TCRdb kept only the in-frame ones, dropping some. Of about 990,000 clones in the sample, roughly 74% were seen once. Source material: memory CD4+ T cells from PBMCs. Subset of the sample: CD45RA-negative fraction. The receptors were sampled from a man aged 18 to 30 in good health. Some clones in this sample may be carry-over from other donors' samples.

The chain links TRBV28 to TRBJ1-2; perhaps TRBD1 as D (5 bases). This CDR3 contains 15 residues. Germline V lookup: CDR1 MDHEN, CDR2 SYDVKM. Trimming left V 3 bases short and J 4 bases short, with 15 bases between. The CDR3 DNA sequence: TGTGCCAGCAGTTTTCCGGGGACCGCCGGCTATGGCTACACCTTC. This gives the protein CASSFPGTAGYGYTF.

This chain connects TRBV7-3 to TRBJ2-5; 8 nucleotides match TRBD1. V lost 5 bases and J lost 4; bases outside the gene matches: 6. Germline V gene sequence: CDR1 SGHTA, CDR2 FQGTGA. There are 14 residues in the CDR3. The CDR3 is CASSLRGQVETQYF. CDR3 DNA: TGTGCCAGCAGCCTCAGGGGGCAAGTAGAGACCCAGTACTTC.

The chain links TRBV9 to TRBJ2-5; 10 bases align to TRBD1. Germline V gives CDR1 SGDLS, CDR2 YYNGEE. The CDR3 spans 14 residues. The V gene end was trimmed by 2 bases and the J gene end by 5 bases; junction bases not matched to a gene: 3. The DNA of the CDR3 is TGTGCCAGCAGCGTTGACAGGGGGCAGGAGACCCAGTACTTC. Its protein is CASSVDRGQETQYF. Complete variable domain (other parts from reference TRBV9 and TRBJ2-5): DSGVTQTPKHLITATGQRVTLRCSPRSGDLSVYWYQQSLDQGLQFLIQYYNGEERAKGNILERFSAQQFPDLHSELNLSSLELGDSALYFCASSVDRGQETQYFGPGTRLLVL.

The gene calls are TRBV5-6 and TRBJ1-1, with 8 bases identical to TRBD1. CDR1 SGHDT and CDR2 YYEEEE come from the germline V gene. The CDR3 contains 15 residues. Unmatched junction bases numbered 4, after V lost 2 bases and J lost 1 base. The DNA for the CDR3 is TGTGCCAGCAGCTTCTGGACAGGGCAGAACACTGAAGCTTTCTTT. It yields the protein CASSFWTGQNTEAFF.

This chain connects TRBV28 to TRBJ2-7; weak D call: TRBD2 (5 bases). The CDR3 runs to 15 residues. The V and J ends lost 5 bases and 0 bases respectively, with 14 bases between them. Germline CDR1 MDHEN, CDR2 SYDVKM. As DNA, the CDR3 is TGTGCCAGCAGTCTCGGGGTCTCCAGCTCCTACGAGCAGTACTTC. It codes for CASSLGVSSSYEQYF.

The chain recombines TRBV28 with TRBJ2-1; 8 nucleotides align to TRBD2. This CDR3 is built from 16 residues. CDR1 is MDHEN, CDR2 SYDVKM, per germline. After removal of 5 bases from V and 5 bases from J, the junction contained 11 bases not matched to a gene. The CDR3 coding sequence is TGTGCCAGCAGTCCCCTACCCAGCGGGAGTCACAATGAGCAGTTCTTC. Protein product: CASSPLPSGSHNEQFF. The full variable domain, in which reference TRBV28 and TRBJ2-1 provide the parts outside the CDR3, is DVKVTQSSRYLVKRTGEKVFLECVQDMDHENMFWYRQDPGLGLRLIYFSYDVKMKEKGDIPEGYSVSREKKERFSLILESASTNQTSMYLCASSPLPSGSHNEQFFGPGTRLTVL.

The chain uses TRBV7-8 and TRBJ1-1; possibly TRBD1 for D (5 bases). Trimming stripped 5 bases from V and 5 bases from J, with 9 bases between. This CDR3 region has 12 residues. Germline loops: CDR1 SGHVS, CDR2 FQNEAQ. The CDR3 DNA sequence: TGTGCCAGCAGCCATGGGGGAACTGAAGCTTTCTTT. Protein: CASSHGGTEAFF.

The rearrangement links TRBV7-6 to TRBJ2-1, with 11 bases identical to TRBD2. The CDR3 has 14 amino acids. V shed 9 bases, J shed 5 bases, and the junction held 6 bases outside the gene matches. Germline CDR1 SGHVS, CDR2 FNYEAQ. The CDR3 coding sequence is TGTGCCAGTGGGGCTAGCGGGAGGAACAATGAGCAGTTCTTC. Residues: CASGASGRNNEQFF. Using reference TRBV7-6 and TRBJ2-1 for the parts outside the CDR3, the full variable domain is GAGVSQSPRYKVTKRGQDVALRCDPISGHVSLYWYRQALGQGPEFLTYFNYEAQQDKSGLPNDRFSAERPEGSISTLTIQRTEQRDSAMYRCASGASGRNNEQFFGPGTRLTVL.